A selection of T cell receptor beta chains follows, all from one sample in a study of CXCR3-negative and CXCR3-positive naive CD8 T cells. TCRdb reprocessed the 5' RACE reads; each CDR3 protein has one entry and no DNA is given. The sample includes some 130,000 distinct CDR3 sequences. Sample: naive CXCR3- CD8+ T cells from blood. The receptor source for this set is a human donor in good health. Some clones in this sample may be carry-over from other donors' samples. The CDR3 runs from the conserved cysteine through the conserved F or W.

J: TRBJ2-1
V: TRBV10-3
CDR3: CAISPSGLAGGPRYNEQFF

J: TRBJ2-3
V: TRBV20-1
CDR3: CSARTSGGPDTQYF

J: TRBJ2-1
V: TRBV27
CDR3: CASSTYGGQGRYNEQFF

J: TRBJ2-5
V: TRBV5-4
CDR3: CASSYLGLAEETQYF

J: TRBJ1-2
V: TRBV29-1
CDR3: CSVNRDYGYTF

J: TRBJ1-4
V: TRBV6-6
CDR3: CASSRPFNEKLFF

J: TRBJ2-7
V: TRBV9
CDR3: CASSQETGTESYEQYF

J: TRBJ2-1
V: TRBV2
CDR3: CASNEWGSTGNEQFF

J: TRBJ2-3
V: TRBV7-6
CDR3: CASSHRDQSADTQYF

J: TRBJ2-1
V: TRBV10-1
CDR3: CASSEWASGFNYNEQFF

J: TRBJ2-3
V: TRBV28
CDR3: CASRRTEVDLMTGDTQYF

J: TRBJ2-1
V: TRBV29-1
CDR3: CSVEAQGQGVIYEQFF

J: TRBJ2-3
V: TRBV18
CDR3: CASSPRTGTDTQYF

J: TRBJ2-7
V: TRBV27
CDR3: CVSSRGGEQYF

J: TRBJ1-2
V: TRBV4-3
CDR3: CASSQDVENYGYTF

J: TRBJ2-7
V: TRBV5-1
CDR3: CASTKLGTSVGEQYF

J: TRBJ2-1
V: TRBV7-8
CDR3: CASSLVYRQVGSGDWQFF

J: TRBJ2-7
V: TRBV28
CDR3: CASLGQTIYEQYF

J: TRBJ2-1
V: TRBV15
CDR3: CATSATDRVSSYNEQFF

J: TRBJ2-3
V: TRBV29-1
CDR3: CSVETGGFPTDTQYF

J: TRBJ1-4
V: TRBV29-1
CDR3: CSVYVSGVGKLFF

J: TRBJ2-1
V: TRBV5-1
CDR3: CASSTQGWDEQFF

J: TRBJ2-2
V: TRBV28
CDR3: CASSFPGWGHNTGELFF

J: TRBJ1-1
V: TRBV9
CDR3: CASSGEYEAFF

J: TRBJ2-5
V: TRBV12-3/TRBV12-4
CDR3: CASSSLEGTQYF

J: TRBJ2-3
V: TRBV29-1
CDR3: CSVAGLGGAFGDTQYF

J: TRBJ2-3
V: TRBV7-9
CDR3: CASSARLAGDTDTQYF

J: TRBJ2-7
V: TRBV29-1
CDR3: CSVGFWDSFSSYEQYF

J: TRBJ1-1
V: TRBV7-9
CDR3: CASSLVESEAFF

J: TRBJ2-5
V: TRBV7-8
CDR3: CASSPALAPVQETQYF

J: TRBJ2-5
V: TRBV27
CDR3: CASSLLADQETQYF

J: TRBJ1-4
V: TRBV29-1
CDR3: CSAVTNEKLFF

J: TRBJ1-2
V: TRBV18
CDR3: CASSADTTGASYGYTF

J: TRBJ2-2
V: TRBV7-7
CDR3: CASSLGRIGELFF

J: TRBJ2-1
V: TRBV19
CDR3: CASSSGTSSYNEQFF

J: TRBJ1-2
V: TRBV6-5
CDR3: CASSYSRFRQEDGYTF

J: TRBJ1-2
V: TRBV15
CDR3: CATSRGVVNYGYTF

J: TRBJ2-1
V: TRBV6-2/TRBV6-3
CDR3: CASSFGAGTNNEQFF

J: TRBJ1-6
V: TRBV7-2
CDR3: CASSSSQGDYNSPLHF

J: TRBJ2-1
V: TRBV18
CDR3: CASSPPSQGAGLSNEQFF

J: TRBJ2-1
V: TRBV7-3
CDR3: CASSSTGSGGADEQFF

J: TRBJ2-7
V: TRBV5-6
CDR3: CASSLQTGRRYEQYF

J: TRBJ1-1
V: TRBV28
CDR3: CASSFVGNTEAFF